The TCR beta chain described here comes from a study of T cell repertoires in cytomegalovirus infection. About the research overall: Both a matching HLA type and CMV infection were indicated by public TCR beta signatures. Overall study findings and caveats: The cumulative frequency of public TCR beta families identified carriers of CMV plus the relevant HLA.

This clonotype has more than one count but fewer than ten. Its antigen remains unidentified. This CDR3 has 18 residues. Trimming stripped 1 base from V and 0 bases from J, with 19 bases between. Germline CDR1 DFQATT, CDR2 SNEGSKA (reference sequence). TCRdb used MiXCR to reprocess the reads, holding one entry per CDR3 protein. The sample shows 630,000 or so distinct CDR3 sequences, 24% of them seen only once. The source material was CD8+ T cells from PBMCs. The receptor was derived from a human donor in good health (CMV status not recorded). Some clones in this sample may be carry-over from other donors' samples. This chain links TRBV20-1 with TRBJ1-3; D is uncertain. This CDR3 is CSARATPEPRSSGNTIYF. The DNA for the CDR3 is TGCAGTGCTAGAGCCACGCCTGAACCTCGGAGCTCTGGAAACACCATATATTTT.